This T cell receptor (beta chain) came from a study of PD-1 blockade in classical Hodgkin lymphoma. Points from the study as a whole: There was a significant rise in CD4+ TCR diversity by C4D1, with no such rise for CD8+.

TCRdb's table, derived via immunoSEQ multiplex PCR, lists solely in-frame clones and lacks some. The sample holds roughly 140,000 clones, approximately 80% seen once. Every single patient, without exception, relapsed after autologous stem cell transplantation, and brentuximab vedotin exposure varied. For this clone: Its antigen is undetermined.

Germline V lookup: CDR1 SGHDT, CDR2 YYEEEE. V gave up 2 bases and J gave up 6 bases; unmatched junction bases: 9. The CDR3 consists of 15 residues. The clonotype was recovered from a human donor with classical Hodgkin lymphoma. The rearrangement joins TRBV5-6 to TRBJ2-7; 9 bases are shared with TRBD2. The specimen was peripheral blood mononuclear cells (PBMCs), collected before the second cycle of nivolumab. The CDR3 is CASSLRAGGPSEQYF. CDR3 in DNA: TGTGCCAGCAGCTTACGGGCGGGAGGGCCTTCCGAGCAGTACTTC.